The 25 T cell receptor beta chains below come from one sample, sequenced in a study of identical twins. TCRdb re-derived calls from the 5' RACE reads in MiXCR, one entry per CDR3 protein. The sample contains more than 650,000 distinct CDR3 sequences, approximately 6.1% of which appear only once. Specimen: naive T cells sorted from blood. The receptors derive from a man between 18 and 35 years old in good health.

This clonotype was seen ten or more times. V is TRBV29-1 and J is TRBJ2-7; D not resolved. The CDR3 length is 12 residues. V lost 1 base, J lost 6 bases, and 10 bases lay in between. Germline lookup yields CDR1 SQVTM and CDR2 ANQGSEA. The CDR3 bases are TGCAGCGTTGAAGCGTCATCCCGCGAGCAGTACTTC. Protein product: CSVEASSREQYF.

The sample holds a few counts of this clonotype. Here the CDR3 DNA reads TGTGCCAGCAGCTTAGATAAACTTACGGGGTTCTTC. The encoded protein is CASSLDKLTGFF. The rearrangement links TRBV11-2 to TRBJ2-1; D is unclear. This CDR3 contains 12 residues. The germline gives CDR1 SGHAT, CDR2 FQNNGV. Trimming cost V 0 bases and J 15 bases, with 12 bases left between them.

This clonotype was seen repeatedly, ten times or more. V is TRBV15 and J is TRBJ2-7; D is ambiguous. Trimming cost V 0 bases and J 0 bases, with 12 bases left between them. The CDR3 length is 16 residues. CDR1 and CDR2 (germline): LNHNV, YYDKDF (reference sequence). CDR3 loop: CATSRDRADYSYEQYF. The CDR3, as DNA: TGTGCCACCAGCAGAGATCGTGCGGATTACTCCTACGAGCAGTACTTC.

This clonotype was found many times. The chain uses TRBV29-1 and TRBJ2-5; 8 bases match TRBD1. The CDR3 has 13 residues. CDR1 SQVTM and CDR2 ANQGSEA come from the germline V gene. With 6 bases clipped from V and 3 bases from J, the junction kept 6 bases outside the gene matches. The DNA of the CDR3 is TGCAGCGTAAAAGGACAGGGAAAAGAGACCCAGTACTTC. The encoded protein is CSVKGQGKETQYF.

This clonotype was counted at least ten times. The CDR3 is CASSSGTGSGANVLTF. Here the CDR3 DNA reads TGCGCCAGCAGTTCTGGGACAGGGTCTGGGGCCAACGTCCTGACTTTC. V gene TRBV5-1 combines with J gene TRBJ2-6; TRBD1 matches at 9 bases. Losses at the gene ends were 5 bases for V and 1 base for J; bases not matched to a gene: 4. The CDR3 contains 16 residues. The germline V gene has CDR1 SGHRS and CDR2 YFSETQ.

On this clonotype: A much more abundant neighbour one base away suggests this may be a read error. The chain uses TRBV7-8 and TRBJ1-5; 7 bases line up with TRBD1. Germline V CDR1 and CDR2: SGHVS, FQNEAQ. This CDR3 is 16 amino acids long. CDR3: CAGSSRRQGLNQPQHF. In DNA form, the CDR3 reads TGTGCCGGCAGCTCTCGGAGACAGGGCCTTAATCAGCCCCAGCATTTT. Drawing the rest from reference TRBV7-8 and TRBJ1-5, the complete variable domain is GAGVSQSPRYKVAKRGQDVALRCDPISGHVSLFWYQQALGQGPEFLTYFQNEAQLDKSGLPSDRFFAERPEGSVSTLKIQRTQQEDSAVYLCAGSSRRQGLNQPQHFGDGTRLSIL.

V and J are TRBV15 and TRBJ2-5; no clear D gene. Germline-derived CDR1 and CDR2 are LNHNV and YYDKDF (reference sequence). The CDR3 is made up of 13 amino acids. Trimming cost V 5 bases and J 1 base, with 8 bases left between them. The CDR3 loop is CATSLGFQETQYF. Here the CDR3 DNA reads TGTGCCACCAGCCTAGGGTTCCAAGAGACCCAGTACTTC.

In its sample, this clonotype was seen many times. This sequence joins TRBV12-3 or TRBV12-4 and TRBJ2-1; 12 bases line up with TRBD2. The CDR3 has 13 residues. Losses at the gene ends were 7 bases for V and 8 bases for J; bases not matched to a gene: 3. CDR3 amino acids: CASIRLAGDEQFF. Here the CDR3 DNA reads TGTGCCAGCATTAGACTAGCGGGGGATGAGCAGTTCTTC.

The sample holds a few counts of this clonotype. The rearrangement joins TRBV5-1 to TRBJ2-5; 14 bases agree with TRBD2. V gave up 5 bases and J gave up 2 bases; unmatched junction bases: 11. Germline lookup yields CDR1 SGHRS and CDR2 YFSETQ. This CDR3 has 18 residues. The CDR3 protein is CASRHGTSGSNIQETQYF. Here the CDR3 DNA reads TGCGCCAGCAGACATGGGACTAGCGGGAGTAACATACAAGAGACCCAGTACTTC.

This clonotype has a handful of counts. This chain connects TRBV4-2 to TRBJ2-3; 10 bases are a match to TRBD2. V lost 5 bases to trimming and J lost 0 bases; unmatched junction nucleotides: 5. Germline V gives CDR1 LGHNA, CDR2 YNFKEQ. The CDR3 contains 16 residues. DNA for the CDR3: TGTGCCAGCAGCTTCCCGGGACTAGCGAGCACAGATACGCAGTATTTT. This sequence encodes CASSFPGLASTDTQYF.

In this sample, this clonotype turned up many times. The chain is built from TRBV20-1 and TRBJ2-1; the D gene is possibly TRBD1 (6 bases). In germline, CDR1 is DFQATT, CDR2 SNEGSKA (reference sequence). V was cut by 3 bases and J by 0 bases, with 15 bases left in between. The length of the CDR3 is 16 residues. In DNA form, the CDR3 reads TGCAGTGCTAGCTCCCGGGACACCCGCTCCTACAATGAGCAGTTCTTC. This codes for CSASSRDTRSYNEQFF.

This clonotype was counted between two and nine times. The chain couples TRBV6-1 to TRBJ2-1, with D perhaps TRBD1 (6 bases). With 3 bases removed from V and 5 bases from J, the gap between germline ends came to 17 bases. The CDR3 is 16 residues long. Germline V CDR1 and CDR2: MNHNS, SASEGT. The CDR3 DNA follows: TGTGCCAGCAGTGACCGAACCCGGGACACAAACAATGAGCAGTTCTTC. This translates into CASSDRTRDTNNEQFF.

This clonotype has at least ten counts. The V gene is TRBV7-9, the J gene TRBJ2-7, with TRBD2 matching 7 bases. Germline V lookup: CDR1 SEHNR, CDR2 FQNEAQ (reference sequence). This CDR3 has 16 residues. Trimming at V came to 5 bases and at J to 3 bases, leaving 13 bases not matched to a gene. The CDR3 DNA is TGTGCCAGCAGCCCAGTGGGGGGGTCAAGAAACTACGAGCAGTACTTC. Residues: CASSPVGGSRNYEQYF.

This clonotype was detected a few times. The chain employs TRBV10-3 and TRBJ2-1; 9 bases match TRBD1. The CDR3 contains 18 residues. The V gene's germline CDR1 is ENHRY and CDR2 SYGVKD. V lost 6 bases to trimming and J lost 5 bases; unmatched junction nucleotides: 17. In DNA form, the CDR3 reads TGTGCCATCAGCACCGGACAGGGGCTAGCATCGCCAAACAATGAGCAGTTCTTC. Amino acid sequence: CAISTGQGLASPNNEQFF.

This clonotype was picked up a small number of times. V and J are TRBV13 and TRBJ2-5, with 7 bases identical to TRBD1. Per germline, CDR1 PRHDT and CDR2 FYEKMQ (reference sequence). With V trimmed by 4 bases and J by 4 bases, 6 bases remained unmatched. The length of the CDR3 is 14 residues. CDR3 sequence: CASSWGQTVETQYF. CDR3 nucleotides: TGTGCCAGCAGCTGGGGACAGACGGTAGAGACCCAGTACTTC.

J is TRBJ2-1 and V is TRBV3-1; D is possibly TRBD2 (6 bases). Germline assignment: CDR1 LGHDT and CDR2 YNNKEL (reference sequence). V lost 4 bases and J lost 2, with 12 bases in between. This CDR3 contains 15 residues. Here the CDR3 reads CASSPKGLPYNEQFF. The DNA of the CDR3 is TGTGCCAGCAGCCCGAAGGGACTTCCCTACAATGAGCAGTTCTTC.

This clonotype was counted many times. V gene TRBV4-1 combines with J gene TRBJ1-2; the D gene is possibly TRBD1 (6 bases). V was shortened by 1 base and J by 1 base, with 10 bases between the two germline ends. This CDR3 has 15 residues. Germline CDR1 and CDR2: MGHRA and YSYEKL. CDR3 sequence: CASSQVVRGNYGYTF. The CDR3 coding sequence is TGCGCCAGCAGCCAAGTTGTCAGGGGTAACTATGGCTACACCTTC.

This clonotype was detected ten times or more. The CDR3 sequence: CASSLLAGGPTDTQYF. DNA of the CDR3: TGTGCCAGCAGCCTTCTAGCGGGAGGGCCCACAGATACGCAGTATTTT. The J gene is TRBJ2-3, the V gene TRBV7-3; 12 bases are a match to TRBD2. The CDR3 has 16 amino acids. Germline assignment: CDR1 SGHTA and CDR2 FQGTGA. V trimming: 5 bases; J trimming: 2 bases; junction bases outside the gene matches: 5.

This clonotype was counted ten times or more. The chain employs TRBV11-2 and TRBJ1-2, with TRBD1 matching 9 bases. This CDR3 has 18 amino acids. With V trimmed by 5 bases and J by 8 bases, 21 bases remained unmatched. CDR1 is SGHAT, CDR2 FQNNGV, per germline. CDR3 sequence: CASSPNYPGQGLLEGYTF. The CDR3, as DNA: TGTGCCAGCAGCCCAAACTATCCGGGACAGGGCCTTCTCGAAGGCTACACCTTC.

The genes are TRBV28 and TRBJ1-2, with a tentative D call TRBD1 (6 bases). The CDR3 extends over 13 amino acids. The V gene lost 10 bases and the J gene lost 4 bases, with 16 bases spanning the gap. Per the germline V gene, CDR1 is MDHEN and CDR2 is SYDVKM. In nucleotides, the CDR3 is TGTGCCACCAAAAAGGGGGAAGGCTATGGCTACACCTTC. It is translated as CATKKGEGYGYTF.

The chain is built from TRBV20-1 and TRBJ2-1, with D perhaps TRBD2 (6 bases). Trimming removed 2 bases from V and 2 bases from J, with 13 bases in between. Germline V CDR1 and CDR2: DFQATT, SNEGSKA (reference sequence). The CDR3 has 15 amino acids. The CDR3 loop is CSARYSGRTYNEQFF. As DNA, the CDR3 is TGCAGTGCTAGATATAGCGGCCGTACCTACAATGAGCAGTTCTTC.

This clonotype was observed many times. This sequence joins TRBV6-1 and TRBJ2-7; TRBD1 aligns across 8 bases. Germline V gene lookup returns CDR1 MNHNS and CDR2 SASEGT. V shed 4 bases and J 1 base; nucleotides not matched to a gene: 6. This CDR3 is built from 15 residues. CDR3 protein: CASSVRGQVSYEQYF. The CDR3 nucleotides read TGTGCCAGCAGTGTCAGGGGACAGGTTTCCTACGAGCAGTACTTC.

This clonotype has just a few counts. The V gene is TRBV28, the J gene TRBJ1-6; D is ambiguous. Looked up from germline, CDR1 is MDHEN and CDR2 is SYDVKM. The V end was cut by 1 base, the J end by 8 bases, with 9 bases between. CDR3 length equals 14 residues. The CDR3 coding sequence is TGTGCCAGCAGTTTATTAGGATCTGATTCACCCCTCCACTTT. It yields the protein CASSLLGSDSPLHF.

This clonotype was seen more than once but under ten times. This chain connects TRBV30 to TRBJ1-5, with TRBD1 as a possible D gene (5 bases). CDR3 length equals 14 residues. The V end lost 2 bases, the J end lost 5 bases, and 13 bases lay between the germline ends. Germline loops: CDR1 GTSNPN, CDR2 SVGIG (reference sequence). In DNA, the CDR3 is TGTGCCTGGAGTAATACAGGCGGGTATCAGCCCCAGCATTTT. Translating gives CAWSNTGGYQPQHF.

In this sample, this clonotype turned up many times. One end of the junction fails to match germline, which may point to a read error. This chain connects TRBV7-9 to TRBJ1-2; the D is unclear. The CDR3 length is 12 residues. The V gene's germline CDR1 is SEHNR and CDR2 FQNEAQ (reference sequence). The CDR3 DNA is TGTGCCAGCAGCCTAAAACAATACACAGCGATCTTC. It encodes CASSLKQYTAIF.